Listed below are T cell receptor beta chains from one sample, sequenced in a study of memory CD4+ T cells and cytomegalovirus serostatus. The assay was immunoSEQ multiplex PCR, and TCRdb's table has in-frame clones only and misses some. The sample gives over 40,000 clones, roughly 83% of which show up once; about 0.79% is in the top ten. The sample consisted of memory CD4+ T cells from blood. The receptors come from an adult in good health and CMV-seronegative. The CDR3 runs from the conserved cysteine through the conserved F or W. The D gene is left open where the match is weak. Only some rows state a clone size, as once, few, many or a class for expanded clones.

d_call j_call v_call clone_size cdr3_aa cdr3_nt
NA TRBJ1-2 TRBV5-5 NA CASSLGRGNYGYTF TGTGCCAGCAGCTTGGGACGCGGTAACTATGGCTACACCTTC
NA TRBJ1-1 TRBV29-1 few CSVEAPRGDTEAFF TGCAGCGTTGAGGCCCCACGGGGGGACACTGAAGCTTTCTTT
TRBD2 TRBJ2-1 TRBV19 NA CASRTLSGGNYNEQFF TGTGCCAGTAGGACCCTTAGCGGGGGGAACTACAATGAGCAGTTCTTC
TRBD1 TRBJ2-3 TRBV5-4 NA CASSLIGGRADTQYF TGTGCCAGCAGCTTGATAGGGGGCAGGGCAGATACGCAGTATTTT
NA TRBJ1-1 TRBV6-4 few CASSSDRNTEAFF TGTGCCAGCAGTTCTGACAGAAACACTGAAGCTTTCTTT
TRBD2 TRBJ2-5 TRBV5-1 NA CASSLEAGGVETQYF TGCGCCAGCAGCTTGGAAGCGGGGGGGGTAGAGACCCAGTACTTC
NA TRBJ2-5 TRBV4-2 NA CASSQEGGGARETQYF TGTGCCAGCAGCCAAGAGGGAGGGGGGGCTAGAGAGACCCAGTACTTC
NA TRBJ1-1 TRBV5-1 few CASSLAHREDTEAFF TGCGCCAGCAGCTTGGCCCACAGGGAGGACACTGAAGCTTTCTTT
NA TRBJ2-7 TRBV7-8 few CASSQAGEQYF TGTGCCAGCAGCCAGGCGGGCGAGCAGTACTTC
TRBD1 TRBJ2-5 TRBV5-1 NA CASSITGTADQETQYF TGCGCCAGCAGCATTACCGGGACAGCTGACCAAGAGACCCAGTACTTC
NA TRBJ2-7 TRBV7-2 NA CASSLGLTDQTYEQYF TGTGCCAGCAGCTTAGGGTTGACAGACCAAACCTACGAGCAGTACTTC
TRBD1 TRBJ1-1 TRBV19 NA CASSSRTGMNTEAFF TGTGCCAGTAGTTCCCGGACAGGGATGAACACTGAAGCTTTCTTT
NA TRBJ1-1 TRBV15 NA CATSRVGYGAEAFF TGTGCCACCAGCAGAGTTGGCTACGGAGCTGAAGCTTTCTTT
NA TRBJ2-7 TRBV11-2 NA CASSFGGRTYEQYF TGTGCCAGCAGCTTCGGGGGGCGAACCTACGAGCAGTACTTC
NA TRBJ1-5 TRBV19 NA CASGTTWSNQPQHF TGTGCCAGCGGGACCACGTGGAGCAATCAGCCCCAGCATTTT
NA TRBJ1-3 TRBV7-2 NA CASSRGGSGRSGNTIYF TGTGCCAGCAGCCGCGGAGGGTCAGGACGATCTGGAAACACCATATATTTT
NA TRBJ1-4 TRBV7-9 NA CASSYGQSRGEKLFF TGTGCCAGCAGCTATGGACAGTCTCGGGGTGAAAAACTGTTTTTT
NA TRBJ2-3 TRBV29-1 NA CSVPAFSVAFTDTQYF TGCAGCGTCCCCGCCTTTTCGGTAGCCTTCACAGATACGCAGTATTTT
NA TRBJ1-1 TRBV11-3 NA CASSFGRATEAFF TGTGCCAGCAGCTTCGGTAGGGCAACTGAAGCTTTCTTT
TRBD2 TRBJ2-3 TRBV19 NA CASSILGTSGGVTDTQYF TGTGCCAGTAGTATTCTGGGGACTAGCGGGGGGGTAACAGATACGCAGTATTTT
NA TRBJ1-3 TRBV5-1 NA CASRQTDNSGNTIYF TGCGCCAGCAGGCAGACAGATAACTCTGGAAACACCATATATTTT
NA TRBJ2-3 TRBV7-2 NA CASSLGLRGADTQYF TGTGCCAGCAGCTTAGGGCTACGGGGAGCAGATACGCAGTATTTT
NA TRBJ2-3 TRBV5-4 few CASSLAAGVTDTQYF TGTGCCAGCAGCTTGGCGGCTGGAGTTACAGATACGCAGTATTTT
NA TRBJ2-5 TRBV19 NA CASSSLRGLETQYF TGTGCCAGTAGTTCCCTGCGTGGGCTAGAGACCCAGTACTTC
NA TRBJ1-2 TRBV6-5 NA CASRDSTNYGYTF TGTGCCAGCAGGGACAGCACTAACTATGGCTACACCTTC
NA TRBJ2-6 TRBV19 NA CASMSPGQAGANVLTF TGTGCCAGTATGTCCCCCGGTCAGGCTGGGGCCAACGTCCTGACTTTC
NA TRBJ2-2 TRBV19 NA CATEVRRGTANTGELFF TGTGCCACCGAGGTCAGGCGGGGGACAGCGAACACCGGGGAGCTGTTTTTT
TRBD2 TRBJ2-1 TRBV4-3 NA CASSANVGTSGYNEQFF TGCGCCAGCAGCGCAAACGTAGGGACTAGCGGATACAATGAGCAGTTCTTC
TRBD2 TRBJ2-2 TRBV30 NA CAWSFIAGTNTGELFF TGTGCCTGGAGTTTCATAGCGGGGACGAACACCGGGGAGCTGTTTTTT
NA TRBJ1-2 TRBV25-1 NA CASSDGILRGAGYTF TGTGCCAGCAGTGATGGGATCCTTCGAGGGGCTGGCTACACCTTC
NA TRBJ2-1 TRBV25-1 NA CASSASNEQFF TGTGCCAGCAGTGCCTCCAATGAGCAGTTCTTC
NA TRBJ2-4 TRBV5-4 few CASSSRDTPNIQYF TGTGCCAGCAGCTCTAGGGACACTCCGAACATTCAGTACTTC
NA TRBJ1-5 TRBV21-1 NA CASSRGGQYSNQPQHF TGTGCCAGCAGCAGAGGGGGGCAATATAGCAATCAGCCCCAGCATTTT
NA TRBJ2-1 TRBV7-2 once CASSLDRLNEQFF TGTGCCAGCAGCTTAGATCGCTTAAATGAGCAGTTCTTC
TRBD1 TRBJ2-7 TRBV7-7 NA CASSQRTGDEQYF TGTGCTAGCAGCCAAAGAACAGGGGACGAGCAGTACTTC
NA TRBJ2-1 TRBV7-2 NA CASSFTYTVAQFF TGTGCCAGCAGCTTTACCTACACAGTCGCGCAGTTCTTC
NA TRBJ2-7 TRBV6-5 NA CASSEGLLGLEQYF TGTGCCAGCAGTGAAGGACTCCTTGGGCTCGAGCAGTACTTC
NA TRBJ2-1 TRBV5-5 NA CASSFGPGISGGEQFF TGTGCCAGCAGCTTTGGACCAGGGATTAGTGGGGGTGAGCAGTTCTTC
NA TRBJ1-1 TRBV5-1 NA CASSPNTANTEAFF TGCGCCAGCAGCCCTAACACAGCGAACACTGAAGCTTTCTTT
NA TRBJ1-6 TRBV23-1 NA CASCLRVIPSPLHF TGCGCCAGCTGCCTAAGGGTTATTCCTTCACCCCTCCACTTT
NA TRBJ1-5 TRBV2 NA CASSSRGLSNQPQHF TGTGCCAGCAGTTCCAGAGGACTTAGCAATCAGCCCCAGCATTTT
NA TRBJ1-1 TRBV6-6 NA CASISNGDTEAFF TGTGCCAGCATTTCGAACGGGGACACTGAAGCTTTCTTT
TRBD1 TRBJ1-2 TRBV5-1 once CASSLDPGGSGYTF TGCGCCAGCAGCTTGGACCCAGGGGGCTCTGGCTACACCTTC
NA TRBJ1-1 TRBV29-1 few CSVAIRWNTEAFF TGCAGCGTTGCCATCCGATGGAACACTGAAGCTTTCTTT
NA TRBJ1-6 TRBV5-6 NA CASSLLTRDNSPLHF TGTGCCAGCAGCTTGTTGACAAGGGATAATTCACCCCTCCACTTT
TRBD1 TRBJ2-5 TRBV5-1 medium-sized CASSTGQGPRYQETQYF TGCGCCAGCAGCACAGGACAGGGGCCCCGATACCAAGAGACCCAGTACTTC
NA TRBJ1-2 TRBV5-4 NA CASSLGFLMTF TGTGCCAGCAGCTTGGGGTTTCTTATGACCTTC
NA TRBJ1-1 TRBV5-5 NA CASRIGGEMNTEAFF TGTGCCAGCCGGATTGGGGGAGAAATGAACACTGAAGCTTTCTTT
NA TRBJ1-1 TRBV29-1 NA CSVVGNTEAFF TGCAGCGTTGTGGGGAACACTGAAGCTTTCTTT
TRBD2 TRBJ2-5 TRBV19 NA CASTSGVGGEETQYF TGTGCCAGTACCTCCGGTGTGGGAGGGGAAGAGACCCAGTACTTC
NA TRBJ1-1 TRBV7-9 NA CASSLDVNSARKLEAFF TGTGCCAGCAGCTTGGACGTTAACTCTGCCCGGAAACTTGAAGCTTTCTTT
NA TRBJ2-7 TRBV5-1 NA CASSSQAAGITYEQYF TGCGCCAGCAGCTCCCAAGCGGCCGGAATCACCTACGAGCAGTACTTC
NA TRBJ1-2 TRBV6-6 NA CASGEGNYGYTF TGTGCCAGCGGGGAGGGTAACTATGGCTACACCTTC
NA TRBJ2-5 TRBV7-3 NA CASTLIRETQYF TGTGCCAGCACCCTTATCAGGGAGACCCAGTACTTC
NA TRBJ1-5 TRBV5-5 NA CASSWESNQPQHF TGTGCCAGCAGCTGGGAGAGCAATCAGCCCCAGCATTTT